The T cell receptor (beta chain) described here comes from a study of T cell responses to AZD1222 COVID-19 vaccine. Findings of the study overall: Spike-specific TCR depth and breadth grew after two AZD1222 doses. Regions 160-218 and 743-854 held dominance among vaccine-associated CD4 TCRs, which spanned spike. Clonal diversity was possibly underestimated, and the donors were mostly white British, with more females. Reports indicate that nearly half of spike-specific TCRs are directed at unmutated variant regions.

Trimming shortened V by 3 bases and J by 5 bases, and 4 bases separated the two germline ends. CDR3 length: 11 residues. Produced via immunoSEQ multiplex PCR; TCRdb's table is partial and in-frame only. The sample gives about 160,000 clones, about 91% of which show up once; roughly 4.5% is in the top ten. Note on this clone: What it binds is unknown. Within the sample, other DNA sequences also encode this same CDR3.

Here the sequenced sample was peripheral blood, taken on day 0 of MenACWY control vaccination. This TCR derives from an adult in good health. This chain joins TRBV12-3 or TRBV12-4 and TRBJ2-5, with D hard to call. Here the CDR3 reads CASSLRETQYF. CDR3 DNA sequence: TGTGCCAGCAGTTTGAGGGAGACCCAGTACTTC.